This TCR beta chain was sequenced during a study of chemoradiotherapy in HPV16-positive cancers (dated by TCRdb to between 2020 and 2023). As for the study more broadly: Candidate HPV-specific T-cell clones and common TCR motifs were defined by functional T-cell assays performed on cells from two HPV16-positive patients. The study asked whether T-cell immunity against the HPV oncoproteins E6 and E7 changes during chemoradiotherapy and whether it affects survival. The candidate HPV-specific TCRs and motifs were then tracked in TCR repertoires from roughly 86 patients with HPV-related cancers. General findings and caveats noted by the study authors: The survival association was reported for HPV16-positive patients, and the functional definition of HPV-specific T cells was derived from only a couple of HPV16-positive patients. Expansion of candidate HPV-specific clones and E7-related TCR motifs was observed in the tumor microenvironment during treatment, whereas no such expansion was observed for non-HPV-specific T cells. Among HPV16-positive patients, expansion of HPV-responsive T cells during chemoradiotherapy was associated with better recurrence-free survival.

Library preparation employed the immunoSEQ multiplex PCR assay. In its TCRdb copy, this immuneACCESS table keeps in-frame sequences only and misses some clones. Where compared with another copy, unresolved V genes explain less than half of these, and the others have no known cause. The sample table lists 9,000 to 15,000 clones, 78% of them with a count of one. The ten largest clones add up to about 2.3% of the sample. A word on this clone: Its specific antigen is unknown. Base qualities are missing; no much larger clone stands one base away.

Because repertoires were sampled repeatedly during chemoradiotherapy, clonal expansion in the tumor microenvironment could be followed. Taken from the germline V gene (reference sequence), the CDR1 and CDR2 loops are LNHDA and SQIVND. The cysteine opens and the phenylalanine closes a CDR3 of 13 amino acids. Of all the DNA, just the CDR3 is kept, 39 bases in frame from base 1. V gives up 7 bases and J gives up 2 bases, and the segment between their germline ends measures 12 bases. The clonotype was recovered from a human donor with HPV-associated anogenital cancer. The V and J segments used are TRBV19 and TRBJ2-7, with the D segment identity uncertain. Sampling was carried out from a patient who underwent chemoradiotherapy. CDR3 reads: CASIGNTPYEQYF. The DNA sequence reads TGTGCCAGTATTGGAAACACCCCCTACGAGCAGTACTTC.